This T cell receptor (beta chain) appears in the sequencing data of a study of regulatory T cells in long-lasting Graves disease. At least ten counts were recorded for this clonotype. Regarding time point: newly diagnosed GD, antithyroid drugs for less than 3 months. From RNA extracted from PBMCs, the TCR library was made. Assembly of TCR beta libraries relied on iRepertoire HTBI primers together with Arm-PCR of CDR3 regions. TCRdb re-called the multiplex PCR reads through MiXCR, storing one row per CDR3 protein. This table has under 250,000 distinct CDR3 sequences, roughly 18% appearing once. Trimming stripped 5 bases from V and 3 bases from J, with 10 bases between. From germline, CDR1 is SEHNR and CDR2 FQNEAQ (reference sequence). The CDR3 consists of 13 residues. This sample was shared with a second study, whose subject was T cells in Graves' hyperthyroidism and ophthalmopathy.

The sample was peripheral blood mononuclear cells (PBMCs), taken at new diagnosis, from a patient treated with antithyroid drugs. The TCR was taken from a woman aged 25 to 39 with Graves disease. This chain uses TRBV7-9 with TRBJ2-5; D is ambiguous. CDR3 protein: CASSLNLEETQYF. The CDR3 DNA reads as TGTGCCAGCAGCCTAAATCTCGAAGAGACCCAGTACTTC.